The source of this T cell receptor (beta chain) is a study of cytomegalovirus exposure and HLA in healthy donors. Trimming cost V 1 base and J 1 base; bases outside gene matches: 2. This CDR3 spans 15 amino acids. Germline-derived CDR1 and CDR2 are MNHNS and SASEGT. Whole-study results and caveats: Several of the most significant clusters appeared linked to common viral pathogens, based on a later analysis.

PCR primers comprised 60 Vbeta and 13 Jbeta primers. Assay: immunoSEQ multiplex PCR; the TCRdb copy retains only in-frame clones and omits some. The sample holds 150,000 to 200,000 clones, around 79% seen once. Details on this clone: The antigen is unknown.

The rearrangement links TRBV6-1 to TRBJ2-3; 7 positions agree with TRBD2. Material: PBMCs. The sequence came from a woman aged 45-60 years in good health and CMV-seropositive. The chain's CDR3 is CASSEVGGGTDTQYF. CDR3 nucleotides: TGTGCCAGCAGTGAAGTGGGGGGGGGCACAGATACGCAGTATTTT.